These 24 T cell receptor beta chains originate from one sample sequenced in a study of cytomegalovirus exposure and HLA in healthy donors (TCRdb year 2017). The protocol used for the library was the immunoSEQ multiplex PCR assay. For the multiplex PCR, a mixture combining 60 forward primers for TCR Vbeta segments and 13 reverse primers for TCR Jbeta segments was used. TCRdb stores this immuneACCESS table with in-frame sequences only. Part of the clones is absent; in the studies checked, under half of the shortfall reflects unresolved V genes, and no reason is known for the rest. For this sample the table gives some 170,000 clones, of which less than 85% were detected only once. The ten largest clones represent around 4% of the sample. What was sequenced was PBMCs. Receptors originate from a man aged 40-49 years in good health and CMV-seronegative.

V usage is TRBV10-3 and J usage is TRBJ1-1; D uncertain. The CDR3 runs to 15 residues. Germline CDR1 and CDR2: ENHRY and SYGVKD. Between the trimmed V and J ends, which lost 0 bases and 0 bases, there was a span of 8 bases. CDR3 protein: CAISESSGMNTEAFF. The CDR3 region has the DNA TGTGCCATCAGTGAGTCGTCGGGGATGAACACTGAAGCTTTCTTT.

This clone was observed a handful of times. The chain uses TRBV18 and TRBJ1-2; D might be TRBD1 (6 bases). Between the trimmed V and J ends, which lost 6 bases and 0 bases, there was a span of 23 bases. Per the germline V gene, CDR1 is KGHSH and CDR2 is LQKENI. The CDR3 consists of 18 residues. As DNA, the CDR3 is TGTGCCAGCTCCCCATTGCCGCCACAGGGATCTCCTAACTATGGCTACACCTTC. Translating gives CASSPLPPQGSPNYGYTF.

This clone was recorded only once. The rearrangement uses TRBV28 and TRBJ2-1, with 10 bases lining up with TRBD2. This CDR3 is 15 amino acids long. The trim removed 8 bases at V and 8 bases at J, leaving 12 bases unmatched. Germline CDR1 is MDHEN and CDR2 is SYDVKM. CDR3 in amino acids: CASGSSGGALHEQFF. The CDR3 DNA reads as TGTGCCAGCGGGTCCAGCGGGGGGGCTCTCCATGAGCAGTTCTTC.

This clone was seen a handful of times. The chain is built from TRBV5-1 and TRBJ1-4; 8 bases are a match to TRBD1. This CDR3 region has 21 residues. V was clipped by 4 bases and J by 2 bases; unmatched bases: 22. From germline, CDR1 is SGHRS and CDR2 YFSETQ. In nucleotides, the CDR3 is TGCGCCAGCAGCCCCGGAGTCGGACAGGGATCCTCTACGGCGACTAATGAAAAACTGTTTTTT. Its protein is CASSPGVGQGSSTATNEKLFF.

This clone was recorded once. Other DNA sequences in this specimen translate into the identical CDR3. This sequence joins TRBV5-6 and TRBJ2-5; 7 bases fit TRBD1. The germline gives CDR1 SGHDT, CDR2 YYEEEE. The CDR3 contains 14 residues. V lost 0 bases, J lost 2 bases, and 1 base stayed unmatched. In nucleotides, the CDR3 is TGTGCCAGCAGCTTGGGACAGGGTCAAGAGACCCAGTACTTC. Translation: CASSLGQGQETQYF.

The rearrangement joins TRBV2 to TRBJ2-2; D is possibly TRBD2 (5 bases). The germline V gene encodes CDR1 SNHLY and CDR2 FYNNEI. The CDR3 has 14 residues. The germline V and J ends were trimmed by 6 bases and 4 bases, with 12 bases remaining between them. The CDR3 is CASRPGLPTGELFF. The CDR3 nucleotides are TGTGCCAGCAGGCCCGGACTGCCCACCGGGGAGCTGTTTTTT.

The gene calls are TRBV11-2 and TRBJ2-6; D may be TRBD2 (5 bases). The germline gives CDR1 SGHAT, CDR2 FQNNGV. The CDR3 totals 14 residues. V shed 3 bases and J shed 2 bases, with 5 bases lying between them. CDR3 in DNA: TGTGCCAGCAGCTTGGGAGCTGGGGCCAACGTCCTGACTTTC. This codes for CASSLGAGANVLTF.

This clone came up a few times. The chain has TRBV6-6 and TRBJ1-1; 7 bases align to TRBD1. With V trimmed by 5 bases and J by 5 bases, 8 bases remained unmatched. In germline, CDR1 is MNHNY, CDR2 SVGAGI (reference sequence). The CDR3 length is 14 residues. The CDR3 region is CASSRRTGETEAFF. The CDR3 DNA is TGTGCCAGCAGTCGGAGGACAGGCGAGACTGAAGCTTTCTTT.

The rearrangement joins TRBV7-8 to TRBJ2-7, with TRBD1 matching over 8 bases. This CDR3 comprises 13 residues. J was trimmed by 4 bases and V by 8 bases; bases with no gene match: 7. Per the germline V gene, CDR1 is SGHVS and CDR2 is FQNEAQ. The CDR3 nucleotides read TGTGCCAGCCGATTAGGGACAGGATACGAGCAGTACTTC. Protein product: CASRLGTGYEQYF.

This chain uses TRBV5-4 with TRBJ2-1; maybe TRBD2 (6 bases). The V and J ends lost 2 bases and 10 bases respectively, with 22 bases between them. This CDR3 has 16 residues. Germline V CDR1 and CDR2: SGHNT, YYREEE (reference sequence). The CDR3 DNA follows: TGTGCCAGCAGCTTTCGCCCCGTCGGGGGTGCGCAGGAGCAGTTCTTC. Protein sequence: CASSFRPVGGAQEQFF.

This sequence joins TRBV7-3 and TRBJ2-3, with 12 bases identical to TRBD2. V was pared by 6 bases and J by 7 bases, with 5 bases of the junction left unmatched. In germline, CDR1 is SGHTA, CDR2 FQGTGA. The CDR3 covers 14 residues. For the CDR3, the DNA is TGTGCCAGCAGTCCTAGCGGGGGGGGTTATACGCAGTATTTT. Its protein is CASSPSGGGYTQYF.

J is TRBJ2-7 and V is TRBV10-2, with a tentative D call TRBD1 (6 bases). The V end was cut by 6 bases, the J end by 2 bases, with 17 bases between. The CDR3 consists of 15 residues. Germline CDR1 WSHSY, CDR2 SAAADI. CDR3 loop: CASRVQGGGTYEQYF. CDR3 sequence (DNA): TGCGCCAGCAGGGTACAGGGTGGAGGAACCTACGAGCAGTACTTC.

This clone has just a few counts. CDR3 sequence reads: CASSHLTGDEQYF. In DNA, the CDR3 is TGCGCCAGCAGCCATTTGACAGGGGACGAGCAGTACTTC. This chain connects TRBV4-3 to TRBJ2-5; 8 bases align to TRBD1. The J call could be wrong; TRBJ2-7 is a better fit for the DNA end. Germline-derived CDR1 and CDR2 are LGHNA and YSLEER. This CDR3 contains 13 residues.

The chain links TRBV28 to TRBJ2-7, with TRBD2 matching over 7 bases. Germline V gene data show CDR1 as MDHEN and CDR2 as SYDVKM. Trimming at V came to 6 bases and at J to 3 bases, leaving 11 bases not matched to a gene. The CDR3 is 15 residues long. CDR3 nucleotides: TGTGCCAGCAGCCTCCCTCAGCCGGGAGGCTACGAGCAGTACTTC. Its translation: CASSLPQPGGYEQYF.

The chain employs TRBV27 and TRBJ1-5, with D possibly matching TRBD1 (5 bases). V gave up 3 bases and J gave up 5 bases, with 11 bases separating them. The CDR3 sequence is 14 residues long. The germline gives CDR1 MNHEY, CDR2 SMNVEV (reference sequence). The CDR3 sequence is CASSFGREYQPQHF. CDR3 sequence (DNA): TGTGCCAGCAGTTTCGGCAGGGAATATCAGCCCCAGCATTTT.

The V call is TRBV6-1, the J call TRBJ2-1, with D possibly matching TRBD2 (6 bases). CDR1 and CDR2 from the germline V gene are MNHNS and SASEGT. The CDR3 runs 11 residues. Trimming pared 6 bases from V and 13 bases from J, leaving 13 bases between. CDR3 protein: CASRNPGVQFF. The CDR3 DNA is TGTGCCAGCAGGAATCCGGGAGTCCAGTTCTTC.

The chain is built from TRBV4-1 and TRBJ2-2, with D possibly TRBD2 on 5 matching bases. The CDR3 spans 16 residues. Trimming removed 1 base from V and 6 bases from J, with 15 bases in between. The germline gives CDR1 MGHRA, CDR2 YSYEKL. CDR3 protein: CASSQGLAVISGELFF. CDR3 nucleotides: TGCGCCAGCAGCCAAGGGCTAGCTGTAATATCCGGGGAGCTGTTTTTT.

The chain joins TRBV6-5 to TRBJ1-2; 11 bases agree with TRBD1. CDR3 length equals 15 residues. V gave up 5 bases and J gave up 6 bases; unmatched junction bases: 8. The germline CDR1 and CDR2 sequences are MNHEY and SVGAGI. CDR3: CASSTGQGAPNGYTF. In DNA form, the CDR3 reads TGTGCCAGCAGTACCGGACAGGGGGCGCCGAATGGCTACACCTTC.

The chain joins TRBV5-1 to TRBJ1-2; D not resolved. CDR1 and CDR2 from the germline V gene are SGHRS and YFSETQ. The CDR3 contains 12 residues. Trimming removed 0 bases at V and 8 bases at J, with 8 bases between. The CDR3 DNA reads as TGCGCCAGCAGCTTGGGCAGTCGCGGCTACACCTTC. Translation gives CASSLGSRGYTF.

The chain combines TRBV19 with TRBJ1-5; 8 bases agree with TRBD1. This CDR3 has 16 residues. The V gene's germline CDR1 is LNHDA and CDR2 SQIVND (reference sequence). Trimming at V came to 5 bases and at J to 0 bases, leaving 6 bases not matched to a gene. CDR3 nucleotides: TGTGCCAGTAGTGGGGAGACAGGGGATAGCAATCAGCCCCAGCATTTT. Its protein product is CASSGETGDSNQPQHF.

The chain combines TRBV29-1 with TRBJ2-5; possibly TRBD2 for D (6 bases). Matching the DNA end better, TRBJ2-7 makes the J call doubtful. The CDR3 length is 14 residues. CDR1 is SQVTM and CDR2 is ANQGSEA in the germline V gene. The CDR3 is CSGRVGVESHEQYF. DNA of the CDR3: TGCAGCGGGAGGGTAGGGGTGGAGTCCCACGAGCAGTACTTC.

This chain joins TRBV7-6 and TRBJ2-2; no firm D call. Germline assignment: CDR1 SGHVS and CDR2 FNYEAQ. The CDR3 has 15 amino acids. Trimming removed 2 bases at V and 0 bases at J, with 7 bases between. Here the CDR3 DNA reads TGTGCCAGCAGCTTAATCAGATCGAACACCGGGGAGCTGTTTTTT. It is translated as CASSLIRSNTGELFF. The whole variable domain, filled in from reference TRBV7-6 and TRBJ2-2, reads GAGVSQSPRYKVTKRGQDVALRCDPISGHVSLYWYRQALGQGPEFLTYFNYEAQQDKSGLPNDRFSAERPEGSISTLTIQRTEQRDSAMYRCASSLIRSNTGELFFGEGSRLTVL.

The rearrangement links TRBV7-2 to TRBJ1-5, with a possible D match to TRBD1 (5 bases). This CDR3 is 14 amino acids long. Germline values: CDR1 SGHTA, CDR2 FQGNSA. V was shortened by 8 bases and J by 2 bases, with 13 bases between the two germline ends. The CDR3 protein is CASDPGGGNQPQHF. DNA for the CDR3: TGTGCCAGCGACCCCGGGGGGGGCAATCAGCCCCAGCATTTT.

This rearrangement joins TRBV2 to TRBJ1-3, with a possible D match to TRBD1 (5 bases). V lost 8 bases and J 7 bases, leaving 18 bases between the germline ends. CDR3 size: 14 residues. The V gene's germline CDR1 is SNHLY and CDR2 FYNNEI. CDR3 coding DNA: TGTGCCAGCGGCCGACAGACTCTCGGGAACACCATATATTTT. As protein: CASGRQTLGNTIYF.